These T cell receptor beta chains were read from a single sample in a study of OX40 agonist ivuxolimab in advanced cancers. The repertoire was sequenced with immunoSEQ multiplex PCR; TCRdb's copy has only in-frame clones and lacks some. The profile shows more than 40,000 clones, around 77% of them singletons. Material: CD4+ or CD8+ T cells sorted from blood, obtained in a trial of the OX40 agonist ivuxolimab. All receptors come from an adult with an advanced solid tumor such as melanoma, head and neck, liver or kidney cancer. CDR3s include the opening cysteine and the closing phenylalanine or tryptophan. Fields, in order: clone size, V gene, J gene, D gene, CDR3 protein, CDR3 DNA. A D gene is named only where the DNA matches it firmly. Expanded clones are given a class, and other clones once, few, many or no size at all.

>.|TRBV7-9|TRBJ1-1|.
CASSLLTGNTEAFF
TGTGCCAGCAGCCTCCTAACAGGGAACACTGAAGCTTTCTTT
>medium-sized|TRBV15|TRBJ2-7|TRBD2
CATSRDGLAGGLAYEQYF
TGTGCCACCAGCAGAGATGGGCTAGCGGGAGGGTTAGCCTACGAGCAGTACTTC
>.|TRBV7-2|TRBJ2-3|.
CASSLAGADTQYF
TGTGCCAGCAGCTTAGCAGGGGCTGATACGCAGTATTTT
>.|TRBV5-4|TRBJ1-6|.
CASSLFFGGSYNSPLHF
TGTGCCAGCAGCTTGTTCTTCGGTGGCTCCTATAATTCACCCCTCCACTTT
>.|TRBV19|TRBJ1-2|.
CASSMRQARNGGYTF
TGTGCCAGTAGTATGAGGCAGGCCCGCAACGGCGGCTACACCTTC
>.|TRBV7-2|TRBJ2-7|TRBD2
CASSRDLTSGRGEQYF
TGTGCCAGCAGCCGAGACCTGACTAGCGGGAGAGGAGAGCAGTACTTC
>.|TRBV7-9|TRBJ2-7|.
CASSPDGGREQYF
TGTGCCAGCAGCCCCGACGGGGGTCGGGAGCAGTACTTC
>.|TRBV2|TRBJ2-7|.
CASSELEFVF
TGTGCCAGCAGTGAATTGGAGTTCGTCTTC
>.|TRBV5-1|TRBJ2-1|TRBD2
CASSLWTSGYNEQFF
TGCGCCAGCAGCTTGTGGACTAGCGGATACAATGAGCAGTTCTTC
>.|TRBV18|TRBJ2-1|.
CASSPPGDNEQFF
TGTGCCAGCTCACCACCGGGGGACAATGAGCAGTTCTTC
>.|TRBV28|TRBJ1-1|.
CASSPGGLNTEAFF
TGTGCCAGCAGTCCGGGAGGACTGAACACTGAAGCTTTCTTT
>.|TRBV6-1|TRBJ1-2|TRBD1
CATETGQGLGYTF
TGTGCCACCGAGACTGGACAGGGGCTTGGCTACACCTTC
>few|TRBV5-1|TRBJ2-7|.
CASSLIAEGVYEQYF
TGCGCCAGCAGCCTAATAGCTGAAGGGGTCTACGAGCAGTACTTC
>.|TRBV9|TRBJ2-1|.
CASSPRSANNEQFF
TGTGCCAGCAGCCCGAGGAGCGCCAACAATGAGCAGTTCTTC
>.|TRBV28|TRBJ2-7|TRBD1
CASSPGQGGSYEQYF
TGTGCCAGCAGCCCGGGACAGGGGGGCTCCTACGAGCAGTACTTC
>.|TRBV6-5|TRBJ1-1|.
CASSSWKTTEAFF
TGTGCCAGCAGCTCGTGGAAAACCACTGAAGCTTTCTTT
>.|TRBV28|TRBJ1-2|.
CASTPLVEQRGYGYTF
TGTGCCAGCACCCCGCTCGTAGAGCAGAGGGGCTATGGCTACACCTTC
>.|TRBV9|TRBJ2-1|TRBD2
CASSQRGTRDNEQFF
TGTGCCAGCAGCCAACGTGGGACTAGGGACAATGAGCAGTTCTTC
>.|TRBV6-1|TRBJ2-7|.
CASSDSGYSPSSYEQYF
TGTGCCAGCAGTGATTCAGGTTATAGCCCCAGCTCCTACGAGCAGTACTTC
>.|TRBV6-6|TRBJ1-3|TRBD1
CASSSPQGAKGNTIYF
TGTGCCAGCAGTTCCCCTCAGGGGGCAAAGGGAAACACCATATATTTT
>.|TRBV2|TRBJ2-3|.
CAGSFSTDTQYF
TGTGCCGGGAGTTTTAGCACAGATACGCAGTATTTT
>once|TRBV10-1|TRBJ2-3|.
CASSVGTTRSLDTQYF
TGCGCCAGCAGTGTGGGGACGACAAGGAGTTTAGATACGCAGTATTTT
>few|TRBV11-2|TRBJ2-7|TRBD2
CASSLEAGAREQYF
TGTGCCAGCAGCTTAGAAGCGGGAGCTAGAGAGCAGTACTTC
>.|TRBV11-1|TRBJ1-1|TRBD1
CASSTSTGRTEAFF
TGTGCCAGCAGCACCTCGACAGGGCGCACTGAAGCTTTCTTT
>.|TRBV5-1|TRBJ1-1|.
CASSFFPVTGNTEAFF
TGCGCCAGCAGCTTTTTCCCTGTGACGGGGAACACTGAAGCTTTCTTT
>.|TRBV5-1|TRBJ2-7|.
CASSLDGGLREQYF
TGCGCCAGCAGCTTGGACGGCGGATTACGGGAGCAGTACTTC
>.|TRBV6-6|TRBJ1-5|.
CASRKGDGYNQPQHF
TGTGCCAGCAGGAAAGGGGACGGTTACAATCAGCCCCAGCATTTT
>once|TRBV25-1|TRBJ1-1|.
CASGVWVGDTEAFF
TGTGCCAGCGGCGTTTGGGTGGGTGACACTGAAGCTTTCTTT
>.|TRBV13|TRBJ2-7|TRBD1
CASSSHRGVGSYEQYF
TGTGCCAGCAGCTCCCACAGGGGGGTGGGGTCCTACGAGCAGTACTTC
>once|TRBV7-2|TRBJ1-4|TRBD1
CASSLGRGQRTNEKLFF
TGTGCCAGCAGCTTAGGCAGGGGGCAAAGGACTAATGAAAAACTGTTTTTT